The 7 T cell receptor beta chains presented below share a single source sample, sequenced in a study of EBV T-cell therapy then PD-1 blockade in nasopharyngeal carcinoma. This sample's treatment: AdE1-LMPpoly-expanded autologous EBV-specific T-cell therapy followed by anti-PD-1 nivolumab. Their antigen targets remain unknown. Sequenced by immunoSEQ multiplex PCR; TCRdb stores in-frame clones only, minus some. Among under 25,000 clones, roughly 80% were seen once, and the ten largest hold 31%. The source was CD8+ T cells from blood, collected at approximately day 31 from a patient whose treatment included autologous EBV-specific T cells and nivolumab. These receptors originate from a man aged 40-49 years with nasopharyngeal carcinoma.

The chain employs TRBV9 and TRBJ2-7; TRBD1 aligns across 8 bases. This CDR3 has 14 residues. Germline assignment: CDR1 SGDLS and CDR2 YYNGEE. V trimming: 2 bases; J trimming: 4 bases; junction bases outside the gene matches: 5. The CDR3 region is CASSVRTGSYEQYF. CDR3 sequence (DNA): TGTGCCAGCAGCGTCCGGACAGGGAGTTACGAGCAGTACTTC.

The chain recombines TRBV4-1 with TRBJ2-5, with 7 bases fitting TRBD2. In germline, CDR1 is MGHRA, CDR2 YSYEKL. The CDR3 extends over 16 amino acids. With 4 bases clipped from V and 0 bases from J, the junction kept 8 bases outside the gene matches. The CDR3 protein is CASSLSTSLYQETQYF. CDR3 DNA: TGCGCCAGCAGCCTATCGACTAGCTTGTACCAAGAGACCCAGTACTTC.

This chain connects TRBV19 to TRBJ2-7; 9 nucleotides align to TRBD1. The V and J ends lost 2 bases and 3 bases, in that order; junction bases with no gene match: 2. Germline V CDR1 and CDR2: LNHDA, SQIVND (reference sequence). This CDR3 region has 14 residues. The CDR3 is CASSITGGLYEQYF. CDR3 nucleotide sequence: TGTGCCAGTAGTATAACAGGGGGCCTCTACGAGCAGTACTTC. Complete variable domain (other parts from reference TRBV19 and TRBJ2-7): DGGITQSPKYLFRKEGQNVTLSCEQNLNHDAMYWYRQDPGQGLRLIYYSQIVNDFQKGDIAEGYSVSREKKESFPLTVTSAQKNPTAFYLCASSITGGLYEQYFGPGTRLTVT.

The gene calls are TRBV5-6 and TRBJ2-3; 13 positions agree with TRBD2. From germline, CDR1 is SGHDT and CDR2 YYEEEE. The CDR3 is 17 amino acids. The trim removed 3 bases at V and 2 bases at J, leaving 6 bases unmatched. CDR3 nucleotide sequence: TGTGCCAGCAGCTCCACTAGCGGGGGGGCTCCCACAGATACGCAGTATTTT. It specifies CASSSTSGGAPTDTQYF.

This clone occurred a few times. The chain employs TRBV5-6 and TRBJ2-2; D gene unclear. CDR1 SGHDT and CDR2 YYEEEE come from the germline V gene. The CDR3 has 12 residues. V was shortened by 0 bases and J by 3 bases, with 0 bases between the two germline ends. Written as DNA, the CDR3 is TGTGCCAGCAGCTTGGACACCGGGGAGCTGTTTTTT. It specifies CASSLDTGELFF.

The chain is built from TRBV28 and TRBJ2-3, with D possibly TRBD1 on 5 matching bases. The CDR3 runs to 15 residues. Trimming took 6 bases from V and 0 from J, leaving 13 bases between them. Germline-derived CDR1 and CDR2 are MDHEN and SYDVKM. As DNA, the CDR3 is TGTGCCAGCAGCCTTGACAGTTCTAGCACAGATACGCAGTATTTT. Protein: CASSLDSSSTDTQYF.

The chain uses TRBV29-1 and TRBJ2-7; TRBD2 aligns across 7 bases. CDR1 and CDR2 (germline): SQVTM, ANQGSEA. V shed 0 bases and J 0 bases; nucleotides not matched to a gene: 5. This CDR3 region has 15 residues. The CDR3 spells CSVEDGEGSSYEQYF. The DNA for the CDR3 is TGCAGCGTTGAAGATGGGGAGGGAAGCTCCTACGAGCAGTACTTC.